The 7 T cell receptor beta chains in this list originate from one sample, sequenced in a study of OX40 agonist ivuxolimab in advanced cancers. The data were produced by immunoSEQ multiplex PCR, yet TCRdb's version contains in-frame clones alone and is incomplete. The data contain approximately 60,000 clones, roughly 84% of them seen just once; the ten biggest clones take up roughly 30%. Sequenced material: CD4+ or CD8+ T cells sorted from blood, taken in a trial of the OX40 agonist ivuxolimab. These receptors originate from an adult with an advanced solid tumor such as melanoma, head and neck, liver or kidney cancer.

Only a few counts were recorded for this clone. The CDR3 DNA reads TGCAGCGTTGGAAAGGGGGCATGGAACACTGAAGCTTTCTTT. Protein product: CSVGKGAWNTEAFF. The chain carries TRBV29-1 and TRBJ1-1; TRBD1 matches 7 bases. The CDR3 has 14 residues. Germline V gives CDR1 SQVTM, CDR2 ANQGSEA. The J segment lost 1 base and the V segment lost 4 bases, leaving 6 bases of the junction unmatched.

The V and J genes are TRBV7-9 and TRBJ2-5, with D possibly TRBD1 on 6 matching bases. This CDR3 is built from 18 residues. Trimming removed 5 bases from V and 0 bases from J, with 22 bases in between. Germline CDR1 and CDR2: SEHNR and FQNEAQ (reference sequence). CDR3 DNA sequence: TGTGCCAGCAGCCAAAGGGGTTTAACAGGGTCCTACCAAGAGACCCAGTACTTC. As protein: CASSQRGLTGSYQETQYF.

This clone showed up just once. The chain carries TRBV6-5 and TRBJ1-2; a possible D gene is TRBD1 (5 bases). Germline assignment: CDR1 MNHEY and CDR2 SVGAGI. The CDR3 consists of 14 residues. V lost 7 bases and J 1 base, leaving 13 bases between the germline ends. The CDR3 reads CASKVGQINYGYTF. The CDR3 DNA is TGTGCCAGCAAGGTGGGGCAGATTAACTATGGCTACACCTTC.

The chain joins TRBV5-1 to TRBJ2-3; 12 nucleotides match TRBD1. Per germline, CDR1 SGHRS and CDR2 YFSETQ. V lost 4 bases and J lost 7; bases outside the gene matches: 13. The CDR3 sequence is 17 residues long. The CDR3 sequence is CASSPEPRDRGLNTQYF. CDR3 nucleotides: TGCGCCAGCAGCCCCGAGCCCCGGGACAGGGGGCTGAATACGCAGTATTTT. The full variable domain, completed using reference TRBV5-1 and TRBJ2-3, is KAGVTQTPRYLIKTRGQQVTLSCSPISGHRSVSWYQQTPGQGLQFLFEYFSETQRNKGNFPGRFSGRQFSNSRSEMNVSTLELGDSALYLCASSPEPRDRGLNTQYFGPGTRLTVL.

In its sample, this clone was seen a few times. The chain couples TRBV30 to TRBJ1-3, with 9 positions matching TRBD1. There are 15 residues in the CDR3. The V gene's germline CDR1 is GTSNPN and CDR2 SVGIG (reference sequence). The V segment lost 0 bases and the J segment 3 bases; nucleotides outside the gene matches: 3. The CDR3 bases are TGTGCCTGGAGTGTACAGGGGGCTTTTGGAAACACCATATATTTT. It yields the protein CAWSVQGAFGNTIYF.

In DNA, the CDR3 is TGTGCCAGCAGCAAAGGGGGGGCCCCTTCCAGCACAGATACGCAGTATTTT. Translation: CASSKGGAPSSTDTQYF. This rearrangement joins TRBV7-2 to TRBJ2-3; TRBD2 is a possible D gene (7 bases). Germline loops: CDR1 SGHTA, CDR2 FQGNSA. Trimming left V 5 bases short and J 0 bases short, with 18 bases between. This CDR3 contains 17 residues.

This chain joins TRBV30 and TRBJ2-7, with D perhaps TRBD2 (5 bases). CDR3 length: 13 amino acids. From germline, CDR1 is GTSNPN and CDR2 SVGIG (reference sequence). V was shortened by 1 base and J by 1 base, with 8 bases between the two germline ends. CDR3 in DNA: TGTGCCTGGAGTGGGGGAGTTTCCTACGAGCAGTACTTC. Translated, it gives CAWSGGVSYEQYF.